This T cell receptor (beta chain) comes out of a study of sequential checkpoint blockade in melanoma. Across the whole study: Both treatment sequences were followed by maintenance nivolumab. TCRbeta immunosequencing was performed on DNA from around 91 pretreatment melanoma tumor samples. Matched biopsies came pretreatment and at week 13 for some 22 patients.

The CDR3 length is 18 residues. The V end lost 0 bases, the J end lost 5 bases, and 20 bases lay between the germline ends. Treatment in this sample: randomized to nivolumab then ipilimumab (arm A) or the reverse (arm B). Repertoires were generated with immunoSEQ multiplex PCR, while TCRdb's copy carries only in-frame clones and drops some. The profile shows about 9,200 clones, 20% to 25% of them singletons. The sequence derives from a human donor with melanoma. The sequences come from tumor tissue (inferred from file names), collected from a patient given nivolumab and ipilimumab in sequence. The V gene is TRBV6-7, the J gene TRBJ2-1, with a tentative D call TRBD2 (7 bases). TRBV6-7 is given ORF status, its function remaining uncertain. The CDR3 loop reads CASSYSQGFLRGNNEQFF. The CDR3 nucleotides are TGTGCCAGCAGTTACTCGCAGGGGTTTTTGCGGGGGAACAATGAGCAGTTCTTC.